Below are 16 T cell receptor beta chains sequenced from a single sample in a study of early T cells in non-severe SARS-CoV-2 infection. TCRdb recomputed calls from the 5' RACE reads with MiXCR, one row per CDR3 protein. Among 85,000 to 120,000 distinct CDR3 sequences listed, 10% to 15% were seen once. The sample comprised whole blood. The origin of the receptors is an adult who was a healthcare worker with PCR-confirmed SARS-CoV-2 infection or an uninfected control (not recorded which).

This clonotype was counted at least ten times. The rearrangement links TRBV7-9 to TRBJ2-1; D may match TRBD1 or TRBD2 (5 bases each). Trimming removed 5 bases at V and 2 bases at J, with 13 bases between. The CDR3 is 15 residues long. From germline, CDR1 is SEHNR and CDR2 FQNEAQ (reference sequence). The CDR3 sequence is CASSPPGTPYNEQFF. The CDR3 coding sequence is TGTGCCAGCAGCCCACCCGGGACCCCCTACAATGAGCAGTTCTTC.

This clonotype came up many times. V and J are TRBV27 and TRBJ2-1, with TRBD2 matching 7 bases. The CDR3 extends over 17 amino acids. The germline CDR1 and CDR2 sequences are MNHEY and SMNVEV (reference sequence). Losses at the gene ends were 7 bases for V and 2 bases for J; bases not matched to a gene: 14. The CDR3 region is CASMGRASGVPYNEQFF. The CDR3 DNA sequence: TGTGCCAGCATGGGAAGGGCAAGCGGGGTGCCCTACAATGAGCAGTTCTTC.

Only a few counts were recorded for this clonotype. In DNA, the CDR3 is TGCAGCGTTGAACCGGGGGCAGGCACTGAAGCTTTCTTT. It yields the protein CSVEPGAGTEAFF. This chain links TRBV29-1 with TRBJ1-1, with D possibly TRBD1 on 6 matching bases. CDR1 is SQVTM, CDR2 ANQGSEA, per germline. Trimming shortened V by 2 bases and J by 4 bases, and 11 bases separated the two germline ends. The CDR3 runs to 13 residues.

The table lists this clonotype with many counts. The chain recombines TRBV7-8 with TRBJ2-1; D perhaps matches TRBD2 (6 bases). Per the germline V gene, CDR1 is SGHVS and CDR2 is FQNEAQ. The CDR3 length is 16 residues. V lost 0 bases, J lost 6 bases, and 15 bases lay in between. CDR3 coding DNA: TGTGCCAGCAGCTTAGCAGGTCCCCCGGGAGTCAATGAGCAGTTCTTC. Translating gives CASSLAGPPGVNEQFF.

This clonotype was seen many times. The CDR3 DNA reads TGCAGTGCTAGTGGTTCGGGGGGGGGCACAGATACGCAGTATTTT. Translated, it gives CSASGSGGGTDTQYF. V usage is TRBV20-1 and J usage is TRBJ2-3; TRBD2 aligns across 8 bases. Trimming took 3 bases from V and 1 from J; bases not matched to a gene: 6. Germline V gene sequence: CDR1 DFQATT, CDR2 SNEGSKA (reference sequence). The CDR3 covers 15 residues.

This clonotype was seen repeatedly, ten times or more. The chain couples TRBV7-2 to TRBJ2-7; D may match TRBD1 or TRBD2 (5 bases each). Germline V gives CDR1 SGHTA, CDR2 FQGNSA. This CDR3 is built from 18 residues. V dropped 3 bases and J dropped 2 bases, with 23 bases sitting between them. CDR3: CASSFRGLSGGTPYEQYF. CDR3 DNA sequence: TGTGCCAGCAGCTTTCGGGGCCTCAGTGGCGGAACCCCCTACGAGCAGTACTTC.

The V call is TRBV6-1, the J call TRBJ2-1; no definite D call. Germline V CDR1 and CDR2: MNHNS, SASEGT. Trimming took 6 bases from V and 7 from J, leaving 4 bases between them. The CDR3 is 10 amino acids. In DNA, the CDR3 is TGTGCCAGCAGGGAGAATGAGCAGTTCTTC. Translating gives CASRENEQFF.

At least ten counts were recorded for this clonotype. CDR3: CASSLGGDGEQYF. The CDR3 region has the DNA TGTGCCAGCAGTTTAGGAGGGGACGGCGAGCAGTACTTC. The J gene is TRBJ2-7, the V gene TRBV12-3 or TRBV12-4; D tentatively fits TRBD1 or TRBD2 (5 bases each). The CDR3 covers 13 residues. V was pared by 1 base and J by 6 bases, with 10 bases between.

This clonotype was counted many times. The chain is built from TRBV6-5 and TRBJ2-2, with D perhaps matching TRBD1 or TRBD2 (5 bases each). The germline CDR1 and CDR2 sequences are MNHEY and SVGAGI. V was shortened by 2 bases and J by 5 bases, with 6 bases between the two germline ends. The CDR3 contains 13 residues. CDR3 sequence: CASSYGGTGELFF. The CDR3, as DNA: TGTGCCAGCAGTTACGGGGGAACCGGGGAGCTGTTTTTT.

The genes are TRBV20-1 and TRBJ1-2; D is ambiguous. This CDR3 is built from 12 residues. The ends were cut back, 0 bases at V and 7 bases at J, with 9 bases in the middle. Germline CDR1 and CDR2: DFQATT and SNEGSKA (reference sequence). The CDR3 loop reads CSAREEHGGYTF. The CDR3 DNA follows: TGCAGTGCTAGAGAAGAACACGGTGGCTACACCTTC.

This sequence joins TRBV4-3 and TRBJ2-5; D remains unclear. Between the trimmed V and J ends, which lost 3 bases and 3 bases, there was a span of 11 bases. This CDR3 region has 14 residues. Germline V gene lookup returns CDR1 LGHNA and CDR2 YSLEER. DNA of the CDR3: TGCGCCAGCAGCCAGGAGTCGATCGAAGAGACCCAGTACTTC. Its translation is CASSQESIEETQYF.

The chain couples TRBV20-1 to TRBJ1-2, with TRBD1 matching 8 bases. CDR3 length: 12 amino acids. V dropped 0 bases and J dropped 11; count of bases not matched to a gene: 5. CDR1 is DFQATT, CDR2 SNEGSKA, per germline (reference sequence). The CDR3 DNA reads as TGCAGTGCTAGAGATCAGGGGGCGAAGTACACCTTC. Translated, it gives CSARDQGAKYTF.

The V call is TRBV6-1, the J call TRBJ2-1; a weak D match, TRBD1 (6 bases). Germline lookup yields CDR1 MNHNS and CDR2 SASEGT. CDR3 length: 15 amino acids. Trimming left V 2 bases short and J 7 bases short, with 15 bases between. This CDR3 is CASSETGPTPNEQFF. The CDR3 DNA reads TGTGCCAGCAGTGAAACAGGGCCAACCCCTAATGAGCAGTTCTTC.

This clonotype was counted between two and nine times. V and J are TRBV18 and TRBJ2-7, with a possible D match to TRBD2 (7 bases). The V gene's germline CDR1 is KGHSH and CDR2 LQKENI. V lost 0 bases, J lost 0 bases, and 15 bases lay in between. The CDR3 spans 17 residues. CDR3 in amino acids: CASSPPRGGLTSYEQYF. The CDR3, as DNA: TGTGCCAGCTCACCACCGAGGGGGGGGCTGACCTCCTACGAGCAGTACTTC.

The chain is built from TRBV20-1 and TRBJ2-1, with 9 positions matching TRBD2. Germline CDR1 and CDR2: DFQATT and SNEGSKA (reference sequence). There are 17 residues in the CDR3. Losses at the gene ends were 3 bases for V and 8 bases for J; bases not matched to a gene: 17. This chain's CDR3 is CSASPAGGGGRAHEQFF. CDR3 bases: TGCAGTGCTAGTCCAGCAGGAGGGGGCGGGAGGGCCCATGAGCAGTTCTTC.

This clonotype has a count of ten or more. The V call is TRBV29-1, the J call TRBJ2-1, with TRBD1 matching 7 bases. Germline CDR1 and CDR2: SQVTM and ANQGSEA. The V gene end was trimmed by 2 bases and the J gene end by 7 bases; junction bases not matched to a gene: 5. The CDR3 loop spans 13 amino acids. The CDR3 sequence: CSVERGLRNEQFF. CDR3 DNA: TGCAGCGTTGAAAGGGGGCTTAGAAATGAGCAGTTCTTC.